These 12 T cell receptor beta chains were all obtained from the same sample, sequenced in a study of lymphopenia after photon versus proton radiotherapy. Sequencing was performed with immunoSEQ multiplex PCR; in TCRdb, only in-frame clones are kept and a portion is missing. The sample consists of more than 20,000 clones, approximately 89% of them appearing once. Sequences were derived from peripheral blood, sampled from a patient treated with photon-based radiotherapy. These receptors were taken from a man younger than 45 with gastric cancer.

This chain uses TRBV15 with TRBJ2-3, with D perhaps TRBD1 or TRBD2 (5 bases each). This CDR3 has 15 amino acids. Germline V lookup: CDR1 LNHNV, CDR2 YYDKDF (reference sequence). The V end was cut by 0 bases, the J end by 0 bases, with 7 bases between. CDR3: CATSRDRDSTDTQYF. The CDR3 coding sequence is TGTGCCACCAGCAGAGATAGGGACAGCACAGATACGCAGTATTTT.

This clone has a handful of counts. The chain joins TRBV25-1 to TRBJ1-4, with D maybe TRBD1 (5 bases). CDR3 size: 17 residues. CDR1 MGHDK and CDR2 SYGVNS come from the germline V gene. Trimming cost V 0 bases and J 5 bases, with 16 bases left between them. The CDR3 nucleotides read TGTGCCAGCAGTGAATACGGCAGGGCGTTTAGGAATGAAAAACTGTTTTTT. Encoded protein: CASSEYGRAFRNEKLFF.

The chain employs TRBV4-1 and TRBJ2-7; D call uncertain. V was shortened by 1 base and J by 3 bases, with 10 bases between the two germline ends. The CDR3 contains 14 residues. CDR1 is MGHRA and CDR2 is YSYEKL in the germline V gene. This CDR3 is CASSQVNGDYEQYF. In nucleotides, the CDR3 is TGCGCCAGCAGCCAAGTAAACGGCGACTACGAGCAGTACTTC.

This clone came up once. The chain joins TRBV2 to TRBJ2-3, with D possibly being TRBD1 (6 bases). Germline V gives CDR1 SNHLY, CDR2 FYNNEI. The V end was cut by 5 bases, the J end by 2 bases, with 17 bases between. The CDR3 runs 16 residues. CDR3 sequence reads: CASSSEDRRNTDTQYF. CDR3 nucleotide sequence: TGTGCCAGCAGTTCCGAAGACAGGAGAAACACAGATACGCAGTATTTT.

The chain links TRBV7-2 to TRBJ1-3, with D tentatively TRBD1 (6 bases). V dropped 5 bases and J dropped 8 bases, with 16 bases sitting between them. CDR3 size: 14 residues. Germline values: CDR1 SGHTA, CDR2 FQGNSA. CDR3 loop: CASSPRGGPDTIYF. As DNA, the CDR3 is TGTGCCAGCAGCCCCCGCGGGGGGCCGGACACCATATATTTT.

CDR3 DNA: TGTGCCAGCAGCTTACAGGTGGGGGGTACTGAGCAGTTCTTC. Amino acid sequence: CASSLQVGGTEQFF. J is TRBJ2-1 and V is TRBV5-5; a possible D gene is TRBD2 (6 bases). The CDR3 has 14 amino acids. Trimming cost V 2 bases and J 9 bases, with 15 bases left between them. The V gene's germline CDR1 is SGHKS and CDR2 YYEKEE (reference sequence). Full variable domain (rest looked up from reference TRBV5-5 and TRBJ2-1): DAGVTQSPTHLIKTRGQQVTLRCSPISGHKSVSWYQQVLGQGPQFIFQYYEKEERGRGNFPDRFSARQFPNYSSELNVNALLLGDSALYLCASSLQVGGTEQFFGPGTRLTVL.

J is TRBJ1-1 and V is TRBV19; a possible D gene is TRBD1 (5 bases). The germline V and J ends were trimmed by 3 bases and 2 bases, with 13 bases remaining between them. The CDR3 loop spans 15 amino acids. CDR1 and CDR2 (germline): LNHDA, SQIVND (reference sequence). The CDR3 sequence is CASSMGGRFNTEAFF. The CDR3 DNA reads as TGTGCCAGTAGTATGGGGGGACGGTTTAACACTGAAGCTTTCTTT.

The chain joins TRBV19 to TRBJ1-1; no firm D call. The V end was cut by 7 bases, the J end by 8 bases, with 20 bases between. From germline, CDR1 is LNHDA and CDR2 SQIVND (reference sequence). The CDR3 sequence is 14 residues long. The CDR3 loop reads CASTRSAGYQEAFF. CDR3 DNA sequence: TGTGCCAGTACCCGAAGTGCGGGATACCAAGAAGCTTTCTTT.

V gene TRBV5-4 combines with J gene TRBJ1-3; D is unresolved. Germline-derived CDR1 and CDR2 are SGHNT and YYREEE (reference sequence). V was pared by 4 bases and J by 1 base, with 18 bases between. CDR3 length: 17 amino acids. The DNA of the CDR3 is TGTGCCAGCAGCCCACGGGATCCGACAACTTCTGGAAACACCATATATTTT. It is translated as CASSPRDPTTSGNTIYF.

This chain joins TRBV5-6 and TRBJ2-4; 13 bases are shared with TRBD2. V was pared by 4 bases and J by 7 bases, with 11 bases of the junction left unmatched. CDR3 size: 17 residues. The V gene's germline CDR1 is SGHDT and CDR2 YYEEEE. The CDR3 sequence is CASSPGLAGAPGNIQYF. The DNA for the CDR3 is TGTGCCAGCAGCCCCGGACTAGCGGGAGCTCCAGGGAACATTCAGTACTTC.

The rearrangement joins TRBV5-4 to TRBJ2-2; the D gene is possibly TRBD2 (5 bases). Germline loops: CDR1 SGHNT, CDR2 YYREEE (reference sequence). CDR3 length: 15 residues. V gave up 0 bases and J gave up 3 bases, with 9 bases separating them. CDR3 nucleotides: TGTGCCAGCAGCTTGGATAGGGAGTACACCGGGGAGCTGTTTTTT. As protein: CASSLDREYTGELFF.

The J gene is TRBJ1-2, the V gene TRBV6-5, with a tentative D call TRBD1 (6 bases). The germline V and J ends were trimmed by 5 bases and 8 bases, with 9 bases remaining between them. Germline lookup yields CDR1 MNHEY and CDR2 SVGAGI. The CDR3 is 11 residues long. The DNA of the CDR3 is TGTGCCAGCAGTGGACAGCGCGGCTACACCTTC. Translation: CASSGQRGYTF.